This T cell receptor (beta chain) was captured in a study (dated by TCRdb to about 2015). In terms of the full investigation: The study set out to test whether tumor-infiltrating Tregs in breast cancer get recruited from blood Tregs or are instead converted in situ from other CD4+ T cell subsets.

The CDR3, cysteine through phenylalanine, is 16 amino acids long. The only DNA kept is the CDR3, 48 bases in frame from the first base. For CDR1 and CDR2, the germline V gene lists SGHRS and YFSETQ. Here V drops 0 bases and J drops 1 base, and the junction holds 3 bases not matched to any gene. Full-length TCR variable regions were amplified by 5' RACE PCR using constant-region reverse primers, and then by semi-nested PCR using Nested Universal Primer A. The ReliaPrep RNA Cell Miniprep System was used to extract total RNA, which was then reverse transcribed into 5'RACE-ready cDNA with the SMARTer RACE 5'/3' Kit. Multiplex adaptors were used to barcode full-length TCR alpha and beta libraries, and the barcoded libraries were sequenced on an Illumina MiSeq. The study's own analysis went as follows. For each of nine subset-tissue groups, sequencing data from the five patients were pooled, and the groups were then compared using unsupervised clustering of TCR gene usage. The Morisita-Horn index, with shared sequences weighted by their contribution to each repertoire, was used to calculate repertoire similarity. In-frame beta chains were kept once TCRdb had trimmed the public reads at Q25 with fastp and called clones with MiXCR. Duplicate CDR3 protein sequences are folded into a single record with the most common DNA and genes. In this record, the V and J calls reflect TCRdb's handling and not the investigators' own analysis. This sample is represented by some 64,000 distinct CDR3 sequences; 22% of them were singletons. In total, the top ten clones hold 2.9% of the sample.

CD4+CD45RO+CD25- cells were isolated as memory CD4+ T cells. Tregs, naive and memory CD4+ T cells from tumor, blood and ipsilateral draining lymph nodes of roughly 5 breast cancer patients underwent full-length TCR alpha and beta sequencing. Tumor tissue and lymph nodes from ipsilateral axillary dissection were perfused with PBS, minced and digested with collagenase I and hyaluronidase. Ficoll density gradient centrifugation was used to isolate mononuclear cells from lymph nodes or from roughly 54 ml of peripheral blood. A purity exceeding 90% was confirmed by FACS for the sorted cell populations. The full study reports these points: The validation in the larger cohort was limited to a single TCR beta V-J rearrangement instead of whole repertoires. Tumor-infiltrating Treg TCR alpha and beta sequences overlapped most with tumor naive CD4+ T cells, then with blood naive CD4+ T cells. Tumor memory CD4+ T cell TCR gene usage was found to cluster with blood and lymph node memory CD4+ cells and with lymph node naive CD4+ cells.

A remark on this clonotype: Its antigen is unknown. Per-base qualities were not stored, and no clone one base away is much larger.

The sequencing input was memory CD4+ T cells sorted from a lymph node. Per the publication, the cell subset or site label means: memory CD4+ T cells, CD4+CD45RO+CD25-. The chain was built from TRBV5-1 and TRBJ2-2, with TRBD2 identical over 7 junction bases. The sequence was obtained from a female donor with breast cancer. CDR3 sequence: CASSLAAGVNTGELFF. The nucleotides read TGCGCCAGCAGCTTGGCTGCGGGAGTGAACACCGGGGAGCTGTTTTTT.